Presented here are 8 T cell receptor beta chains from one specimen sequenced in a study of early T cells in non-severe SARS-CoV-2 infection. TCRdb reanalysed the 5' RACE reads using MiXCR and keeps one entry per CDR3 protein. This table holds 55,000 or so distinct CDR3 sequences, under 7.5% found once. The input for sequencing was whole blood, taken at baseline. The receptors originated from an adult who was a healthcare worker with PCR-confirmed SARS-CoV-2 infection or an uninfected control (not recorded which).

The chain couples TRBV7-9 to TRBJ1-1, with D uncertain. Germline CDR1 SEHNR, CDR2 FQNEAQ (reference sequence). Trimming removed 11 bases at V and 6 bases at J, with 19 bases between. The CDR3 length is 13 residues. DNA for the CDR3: TGTGCCGGCGTTTTCGAGGAGTTGGCTGAAGCTTTCTTT. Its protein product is CAGVFEELAEAFF.

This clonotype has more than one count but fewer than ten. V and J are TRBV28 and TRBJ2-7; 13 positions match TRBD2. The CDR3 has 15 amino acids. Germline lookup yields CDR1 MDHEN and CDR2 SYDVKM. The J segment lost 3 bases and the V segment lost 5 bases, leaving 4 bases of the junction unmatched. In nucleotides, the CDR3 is TGTGCCAGCAGTAGACTAGCGGGGGGAATCTACGAGCAGTACTTC. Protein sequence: CASSRLAGGIYEQYF.

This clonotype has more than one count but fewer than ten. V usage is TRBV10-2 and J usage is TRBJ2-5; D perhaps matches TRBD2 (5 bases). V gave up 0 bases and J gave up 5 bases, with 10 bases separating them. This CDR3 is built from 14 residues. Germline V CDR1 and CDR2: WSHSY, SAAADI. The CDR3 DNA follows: TGCGCCAGCAGTGAGTCGAGGGCTGGGGAGACCCAGTACTTC. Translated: CASSESRAGETQYF.

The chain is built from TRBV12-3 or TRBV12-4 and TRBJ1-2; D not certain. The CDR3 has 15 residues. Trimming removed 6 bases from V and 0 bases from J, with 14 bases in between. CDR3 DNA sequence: TGTGCCAGCAGCCCCCAGGACCGAACTAACTATGGCTACACCTTC. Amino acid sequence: CASSPQDRTNYGYTF.

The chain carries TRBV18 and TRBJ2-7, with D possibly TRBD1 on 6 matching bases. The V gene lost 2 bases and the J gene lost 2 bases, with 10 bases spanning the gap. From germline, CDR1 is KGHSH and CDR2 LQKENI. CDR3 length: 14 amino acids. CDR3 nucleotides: TGTGCCAGCTCACCATGGGGACAAACCTACGAGCAGTACTTC. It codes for CASSPWGQTYEQYF.

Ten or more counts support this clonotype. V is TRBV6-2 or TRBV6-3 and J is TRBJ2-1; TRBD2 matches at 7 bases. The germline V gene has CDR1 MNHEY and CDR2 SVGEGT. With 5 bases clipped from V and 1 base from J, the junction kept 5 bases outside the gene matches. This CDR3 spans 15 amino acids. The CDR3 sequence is CASSAWDYSYNEQFF. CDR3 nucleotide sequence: TGTGCCAGCAGTGCTTGGGACTATTCCTACAATGAGCAGTTCTTC.

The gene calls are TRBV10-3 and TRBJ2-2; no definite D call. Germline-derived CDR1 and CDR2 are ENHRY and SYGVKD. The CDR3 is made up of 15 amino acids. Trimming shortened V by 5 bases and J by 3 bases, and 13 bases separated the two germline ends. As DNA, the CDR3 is TGTGCCATCAGTCAGACGGGCCTGGACACCGGGGAGCTGTTTTTT. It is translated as CAISQTGLDTGELFF.

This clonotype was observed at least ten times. The CDR3 nucleotides are TGCAGTGCTAAGGAGGGGTCGTACGAGCAGTACTTC. This codes for CSAKEGSYEQYF. V gene TRBV20-1 combines with J gene TRBJ2-7; the D gene is possibly TRBD2 (6 bases). V was clipped by 4 bases and J by 4 bases, with 11 bases between them. The CDR3 has 12 amino acids. The germline V gene has CDR1 DFQATT and CDR2 SNEGSKA (reference sequence).